This entry concerns a single T cell receptor (beta chain). The antigen is undetermined. Data came from immunoSEQ multiplex PCR; TCRdb stores just in-frame clones and leaves some out. The table lists about 38,000 clones, 80% to 90% of them singletons. Described time point: naive CD8 control sorted from an acute-time-point sample. The data are from a study of CD8 T cells in acute hepatitis C reinfection. Germline CDR1 reads MGHDK; CDR2 reads SYGVNS. Trimming cost V 0 bases and J 3 bases, with 15 bases left between them. The CDR3 extends over 16 amino acids. Study results and caveats: Acute resolver, follow-up resolver and acute chronic samples had similar high diversity.

The TCR originated in a woman aged 18-29 years who spontaneously cleared hepatitis C infection. Sequenced: naive CD8+ T cells from PBMCs. The chain is built from TRBV25-1 and TRBJ2-7, with D possibly being TRBD1 (5 bases). The CDR3 loop is CASSEYFRQSIYEQYF. The CDR3 coding sequence is TGTGCCAGCAGTGAATATTTTAGACAGTCAATCTACGAGCAGTACTTC.